This T cell receptor (beta chain) was profiled in a study of shared clonotypes between healthy human individuals. CD8 memory was a combination of CD45RO+ cells and CCR7-negative CD45RA+ TemRA cells. Measured with immunoSEQ multiplex PCR; TCRdb has only the in-frame clones, and not every one. The sample has over 300,000 clones, about nine tenths seen once. The length of the CDR3 is 14 residues. Germline values: CDR1 LNHNV, CDR2 YYDKDF (reference sequence). Deletions cut 1 base from V and 1 base from J, with 4 bases between. This chain uses TRBV15 with TRBJ2-2; no reliable D call. The sample taken for sequencing was memory CD8+ T cells sorted from blood. Subset in this sample: CD45RO+ cells pooled with CCR7-negative TemRA cells. The origin of this receptor is a man aged 18 to 29 in good health. The CDR3 protein is CATSRAENTGELFF. DNA of the CDR3: TGTGCCACCAGCAGAGCGGAGAACACCGGGGAGCTGTTTTTT.